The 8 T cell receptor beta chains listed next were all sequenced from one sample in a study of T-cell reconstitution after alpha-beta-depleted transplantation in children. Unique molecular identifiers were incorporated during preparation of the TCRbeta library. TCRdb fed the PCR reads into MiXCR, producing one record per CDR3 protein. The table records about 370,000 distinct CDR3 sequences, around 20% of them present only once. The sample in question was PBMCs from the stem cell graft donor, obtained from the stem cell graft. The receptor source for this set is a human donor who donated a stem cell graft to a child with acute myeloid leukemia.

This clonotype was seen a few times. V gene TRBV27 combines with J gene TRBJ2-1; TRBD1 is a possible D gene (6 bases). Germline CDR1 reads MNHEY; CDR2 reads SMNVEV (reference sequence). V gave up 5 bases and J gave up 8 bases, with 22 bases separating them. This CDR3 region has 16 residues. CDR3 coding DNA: TGTGCCAGCAGTGTTCAGGCATCTGGCAGGGGCGATGAGCAGTTCTTC. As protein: CASSVQASGRGDEQFF.

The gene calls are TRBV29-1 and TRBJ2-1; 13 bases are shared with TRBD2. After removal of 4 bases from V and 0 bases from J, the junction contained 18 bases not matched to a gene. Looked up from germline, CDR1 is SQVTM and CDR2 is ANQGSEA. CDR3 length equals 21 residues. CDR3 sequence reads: CSVVETLVPRTSGSSYNEQFF. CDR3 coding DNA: TGCAGCGTTGTGGAGACACTAGTCCCTCGGACTAGCGGGAGCTCCTACAATGAGCAGTTCTTC.

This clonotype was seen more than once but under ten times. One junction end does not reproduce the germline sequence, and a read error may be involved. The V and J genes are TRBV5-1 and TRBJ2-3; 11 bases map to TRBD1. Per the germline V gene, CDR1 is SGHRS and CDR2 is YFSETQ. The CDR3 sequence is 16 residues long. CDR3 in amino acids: CASSLERTGGVDTQYF. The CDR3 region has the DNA TGCGCCAGCAGCTTGGAACGGACAGGGGGCGTGGATACCCAGTATTTT.

CDR3 region: CASAREGLAEQYF. CDR3 bases: TGTGCCAGCGCACGGGAGGGACTAGCTGAGCAGTACTTC. This rearrangement joins TRBV28 to TRBJ2-7, with TRBD2 matching over 9 bases. V dropped 8 bases and J dropped 7; count of bases not matched to a gene: 9. Germline loops: CDR1 MDHEN, CDR2 SYDVKM. This CDR3 region has 13 residues.

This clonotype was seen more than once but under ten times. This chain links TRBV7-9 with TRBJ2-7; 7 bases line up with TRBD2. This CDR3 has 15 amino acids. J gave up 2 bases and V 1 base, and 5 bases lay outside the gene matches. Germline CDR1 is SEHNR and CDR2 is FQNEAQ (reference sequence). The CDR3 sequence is CASSLGTRGAYEQYF. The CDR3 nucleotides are TGTGCCAGCAGCTTAGGGACCCGGGGGGCCTACGAGCAGTACTTC.

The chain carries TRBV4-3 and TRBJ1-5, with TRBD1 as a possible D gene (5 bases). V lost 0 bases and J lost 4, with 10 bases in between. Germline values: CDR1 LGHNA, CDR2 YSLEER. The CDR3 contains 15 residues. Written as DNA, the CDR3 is TGCGCCAGCAGCCAAGACGCAGGGCTTAATCAGCCCCAGCATTTT. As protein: CASSQDAGLNQPQHF.

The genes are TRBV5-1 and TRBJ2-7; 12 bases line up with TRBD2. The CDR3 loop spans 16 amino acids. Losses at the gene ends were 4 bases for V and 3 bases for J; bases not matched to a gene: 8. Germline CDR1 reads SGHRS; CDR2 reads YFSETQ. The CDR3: CASSLGLAGSIYEQYF. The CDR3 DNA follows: TGCGCCAGCAGCCTGGGACTAGCGGGTTCAATCTACGAGCAGTACTTC.

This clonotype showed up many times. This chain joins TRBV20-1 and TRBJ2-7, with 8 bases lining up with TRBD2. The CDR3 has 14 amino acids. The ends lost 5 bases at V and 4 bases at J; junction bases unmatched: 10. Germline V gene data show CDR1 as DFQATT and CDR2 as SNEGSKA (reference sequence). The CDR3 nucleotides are TGCAGTGCTTATGATACTAGCGGTTCGTACGAGCAGTACTTC. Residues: CSAYDTSGSYEQYF.